A single sample is the source of the 5 T cell receptor beta chains below, sequenced in a study of blood T cell repertoires in COVID-19. Repertoires were generated with immunoSEQ multiplex PCR, while TCRdb's copy carries only in-frame clones and drops some. The repertoire holds under 300,000 clones, 88% seen once, with about 3.4% in the top ten. The sequencing input was PBMCs or T cells enriched from blood (not recorded which). These receptors came from a woman aged 35 to 49 who had been exposed to COVID-19.

The chain couples TRBV6-6 to TRBJ2-2; a possible D gene is TRBD1 (5 bases). The CDR3 is made up of 13 amino acids. V was clipped by 8 bases and J by 5 bases, with 12 bases between them. Looked up from germline, CDR1 is MNHNY and CDR2 is SVGAGI (reference sequence). In nucleotides, the CDR3 is TGTGCCAGCCGGGCAGGGTGGACCGGGGAGCTGTTTTTT. Its protein product is CASRAGWTGELFF.

This chain connects TRBV6-2 or TRBV6-3 to TRBJ1-2; 7 bases are a match to TRBD1. Trimming at V came to 6 bases and at J to 3 bases, leaving 4 bases not matched to a gene. The germline CDR1 and CDR2 sequences are MNHEY and SVGEGT. CDR3 length: 13 residues. CDR3 loop: CASSLTGDYGYTF. The DNA for the CDR3 is TGTGCCAGCAGCCTAACAGGGGACTATGGCTACACCTTC.

The chain employs TRBV6-2 or TRBV6-3 and TRBJ2-3; 11 bases map to TRBD2. Trimming took 2 bases from V and 3 from J; bases not matched to a gene: 7. CDR3 length equals 17 residues. Germline V CDR1 and CDR2: MNHEY, SVGEGT. The CDR3 loop is CASSYLQTSGGTDTQYF. The CDR3 DNA sequence: TGTGCCAGCAGTTACCTCCAAACTAGCGGGGGAACAGATACGCAGTATTTT.

The V call is TRBV10-3, the J call TRBJ1-1; D is unclear. Germline V CDR1 and CDR2: ENHRY, SYGVKD. This CDR3 comprises 14 residues. V was clipped by 7 bases and J by 3 bases, with 15 bases between them. Written as DNA, the CDR3 is TGTGCCATCAAGGACTCTCCGAGGGACACTGAAGCTTTCTTT. Its translation is CAIKDSPRDTEAFF.

The chain uses TRBV19 and TRBJ2-2; TRBD1 is a possible D gene (5 bases). Germline V gene lookup returns CDR1 LNHDA and CDR2 SQIVND (reference sequence). V dropped 4 bases and J dropped 0 bases, with 15 bases sitting between them. The CDR3 runs 17 residues. For the CDR3, the DNA is TGTGCCAGTAGTACCGGAAAGGGGATTGCGAACACCGGGGAGCTGTTTTTT. Residues: CASSTGKGIANTGELFF.